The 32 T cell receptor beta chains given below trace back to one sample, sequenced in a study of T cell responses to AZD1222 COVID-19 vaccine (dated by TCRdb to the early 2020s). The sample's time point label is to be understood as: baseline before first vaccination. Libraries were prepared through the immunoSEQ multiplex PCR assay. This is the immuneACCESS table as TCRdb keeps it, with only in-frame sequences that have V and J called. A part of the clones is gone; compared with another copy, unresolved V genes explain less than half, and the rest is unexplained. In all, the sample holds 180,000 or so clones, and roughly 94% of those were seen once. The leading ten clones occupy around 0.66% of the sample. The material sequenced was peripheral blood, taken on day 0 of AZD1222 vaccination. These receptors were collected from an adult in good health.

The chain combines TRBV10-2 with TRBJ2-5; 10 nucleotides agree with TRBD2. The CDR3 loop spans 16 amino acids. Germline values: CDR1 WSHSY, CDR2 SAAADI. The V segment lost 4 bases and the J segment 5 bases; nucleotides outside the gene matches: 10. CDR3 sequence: CASSGIASGSMETQYF. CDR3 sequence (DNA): TGCGCCAGCAGTGGAATTGCTAGCGGGAGTATGGAGACCCAGTACTTC.

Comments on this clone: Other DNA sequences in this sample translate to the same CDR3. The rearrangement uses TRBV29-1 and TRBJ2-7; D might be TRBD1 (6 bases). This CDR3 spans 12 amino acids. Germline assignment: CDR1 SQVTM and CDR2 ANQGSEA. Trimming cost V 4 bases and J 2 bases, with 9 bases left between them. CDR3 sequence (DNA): TGCAGCGTTGTTCAGGGGACCTACGAGCAGTACTTC. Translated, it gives CSVVQGTYEQYF.

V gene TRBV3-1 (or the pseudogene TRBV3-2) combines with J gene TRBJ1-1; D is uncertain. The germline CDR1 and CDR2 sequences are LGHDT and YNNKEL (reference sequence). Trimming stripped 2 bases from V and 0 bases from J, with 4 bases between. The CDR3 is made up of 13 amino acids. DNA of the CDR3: TGTGCCAGCAGCCAATCAGTGAACACTGAAGCTTTCTTT. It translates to CASSQSVNTEAFF.

The CDR3 sequence is CASSEAGTTYTQYF. The CDR3 bases are TGTGCCAGCTCCGAGGCGGGGACCACTTATACGCAGTATTTT. The V and J genes are TRBV4-2 and TRBJ2-3; D may be TRBD2 (6 bases). CDR1 and CDR2 from the germline V gene are LGHNA and YNFKEQ. The CDR3 sequence is 14 residues long. The V end was cut by 8 bases, the J end by 7 bases, with 19 bases between.

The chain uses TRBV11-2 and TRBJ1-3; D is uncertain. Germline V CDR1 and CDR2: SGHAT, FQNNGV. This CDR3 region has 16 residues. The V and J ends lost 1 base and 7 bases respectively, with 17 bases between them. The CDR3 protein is CASSLVGAITRNTIYF. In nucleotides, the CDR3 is TGTGCCAGCAGCTTAGTGGGCGCCATCACTAGGAACACCATATATTTT.

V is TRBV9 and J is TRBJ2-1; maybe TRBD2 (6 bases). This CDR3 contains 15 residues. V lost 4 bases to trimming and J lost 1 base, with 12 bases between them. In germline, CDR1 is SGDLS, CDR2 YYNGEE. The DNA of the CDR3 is TGTGCCAGCAGCCCCGGGACTTTGTCCTACAATGAGCAGTTCTTC. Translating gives CASSPGTLSYNEQFF.

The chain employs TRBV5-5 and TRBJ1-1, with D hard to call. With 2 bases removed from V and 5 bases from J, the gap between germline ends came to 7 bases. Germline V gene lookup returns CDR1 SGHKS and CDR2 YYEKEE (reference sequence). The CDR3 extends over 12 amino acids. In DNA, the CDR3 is TGTGCCAGCAGCTTACGCGGGACTGAAGCTTTCTTT. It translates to CASSLRGTEAFF.

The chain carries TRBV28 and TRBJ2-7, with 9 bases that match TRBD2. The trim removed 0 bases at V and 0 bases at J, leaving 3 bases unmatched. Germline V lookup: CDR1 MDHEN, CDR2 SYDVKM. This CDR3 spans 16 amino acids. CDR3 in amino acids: CASSLWAGGVSYEQYF. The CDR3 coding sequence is TGTGCCAGCAGTTTATGGGCGGGAGGGGTCTCCTACGAGCAGTACTTC.

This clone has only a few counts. The CDR3 coding sequence is TGTGCCAGCAGCCCTCACGGGCCACAAGCCGGCTACACCTTC. This gives the protein CASSPHGPQAGYTF. The V call is TRBV7-9, the J call TRBJ1-2; D call uncertain. Germline-derived CDR1 and CDR2 are SEHNR and FQNEAQ (reference sequence). CDR3 size: 14 residues. Trimming removed 5 bases from V and 8 bases from J, with 18 bases in between.

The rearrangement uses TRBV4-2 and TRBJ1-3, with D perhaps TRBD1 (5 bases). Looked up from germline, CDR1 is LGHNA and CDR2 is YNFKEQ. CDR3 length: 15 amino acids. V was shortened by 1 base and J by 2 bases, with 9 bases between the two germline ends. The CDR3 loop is CASSQGEGTGNTIYF. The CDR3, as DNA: TGTGCCAGCAGCCAAGGGGAGGGGACTGGAAACACCATATATTTT.

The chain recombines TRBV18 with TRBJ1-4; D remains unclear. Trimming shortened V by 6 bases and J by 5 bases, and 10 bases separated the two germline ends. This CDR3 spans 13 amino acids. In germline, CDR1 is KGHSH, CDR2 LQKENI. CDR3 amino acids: CASSRQPNEKLFF. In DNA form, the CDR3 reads TGTGCCAGCTCCAGGCAGCCGAATGAAAAACTGTTTTTT.

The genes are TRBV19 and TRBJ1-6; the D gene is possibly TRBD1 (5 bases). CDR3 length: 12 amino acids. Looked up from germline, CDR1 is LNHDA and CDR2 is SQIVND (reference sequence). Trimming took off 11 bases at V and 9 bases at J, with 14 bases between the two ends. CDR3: CAAGTSGSPLHF. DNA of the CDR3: TGTGCCGCCGGGACCTCGGGTTCACCCCTCCACTTT.

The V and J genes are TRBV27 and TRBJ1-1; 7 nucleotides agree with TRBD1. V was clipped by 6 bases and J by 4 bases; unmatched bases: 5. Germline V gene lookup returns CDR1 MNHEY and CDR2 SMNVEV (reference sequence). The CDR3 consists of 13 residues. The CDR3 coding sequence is TGTGCCAGCAGGGACCCAGGGGGCACTGAAGCTTTCTTT. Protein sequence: CASRDPGGTEAFF.

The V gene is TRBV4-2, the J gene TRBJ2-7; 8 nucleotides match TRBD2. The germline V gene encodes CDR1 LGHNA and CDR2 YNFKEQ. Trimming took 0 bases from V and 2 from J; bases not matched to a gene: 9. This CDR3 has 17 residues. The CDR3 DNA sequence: TGTGCCAGCAGCCAAGATGGTCCCGGCGGGGGGACCTACGAGCAGTACTTC. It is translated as CASSQDGPGGGTYEQYF.

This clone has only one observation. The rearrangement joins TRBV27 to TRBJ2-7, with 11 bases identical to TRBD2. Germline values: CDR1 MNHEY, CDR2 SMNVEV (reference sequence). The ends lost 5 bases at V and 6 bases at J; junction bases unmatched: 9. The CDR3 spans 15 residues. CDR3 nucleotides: TGTGCCAGCAGTAGGACTAGCGGGTATATCGGCGAGCAGTACTTC. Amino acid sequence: CASSRTSGYIGEQYF.

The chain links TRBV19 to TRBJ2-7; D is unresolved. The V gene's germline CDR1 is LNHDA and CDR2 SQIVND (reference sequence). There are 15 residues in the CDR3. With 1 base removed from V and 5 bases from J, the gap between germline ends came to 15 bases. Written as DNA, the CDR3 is TGTGCCAGTAGTATAGGCCCCCCTCTGATCGACGAGCAGTACTTC. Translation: CASSIGPPLIDEQYF.

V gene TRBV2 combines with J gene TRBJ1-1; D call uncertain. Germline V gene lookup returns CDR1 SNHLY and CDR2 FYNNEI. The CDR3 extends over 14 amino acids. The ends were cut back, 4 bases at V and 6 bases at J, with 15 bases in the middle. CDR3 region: CASSGEGGSSEAFF. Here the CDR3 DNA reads TGTGCCAGCAGTGGCGAGGGAGGGAGCTCTGAAGCTTTCTTT.

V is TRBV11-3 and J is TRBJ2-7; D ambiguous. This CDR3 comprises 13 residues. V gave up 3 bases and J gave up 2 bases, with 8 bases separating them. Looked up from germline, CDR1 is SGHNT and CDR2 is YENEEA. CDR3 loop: CASSFGSAYEQYF. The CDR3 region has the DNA TGTGCCAGCAGCTTTGGTAGTGCCTACGAGCAGTACTTC.

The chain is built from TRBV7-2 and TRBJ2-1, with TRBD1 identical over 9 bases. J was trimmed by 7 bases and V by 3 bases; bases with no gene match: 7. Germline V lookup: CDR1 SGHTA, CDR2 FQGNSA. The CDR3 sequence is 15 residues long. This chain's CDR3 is CASSFSLGQGNEQFF. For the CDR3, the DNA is TGTGCCAGCAGCTTTAGTCTCGGACAGGGGAATGAGCAGTTCTTC.

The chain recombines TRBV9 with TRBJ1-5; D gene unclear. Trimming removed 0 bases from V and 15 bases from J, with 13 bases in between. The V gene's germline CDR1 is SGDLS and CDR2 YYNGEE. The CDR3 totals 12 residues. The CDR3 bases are TGTGCCAGCAGCGTAGAAGGCGGCCTTAGGCATTTT. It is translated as CASSVEGGLRHF. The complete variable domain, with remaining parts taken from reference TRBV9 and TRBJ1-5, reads DSGVTQTPKHLITATGQRVTLRCSPRSGDLSVYWYQQSLDQGLQFLIQYYNGEERAKGNILERFSAQQFPDLHSELNLSSLELGDSALYFCASSVEGGLRHFGDGTRLSIL.

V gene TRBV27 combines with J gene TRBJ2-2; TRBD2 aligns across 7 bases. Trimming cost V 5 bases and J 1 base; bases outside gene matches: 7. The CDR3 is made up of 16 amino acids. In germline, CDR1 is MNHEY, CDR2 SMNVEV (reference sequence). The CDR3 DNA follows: TGTGCCAGCAGTCCTCAGACTAGCTTGAACACCGGGGAGCTGTTTTTT. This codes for CASSPQTSLNTGELFF.

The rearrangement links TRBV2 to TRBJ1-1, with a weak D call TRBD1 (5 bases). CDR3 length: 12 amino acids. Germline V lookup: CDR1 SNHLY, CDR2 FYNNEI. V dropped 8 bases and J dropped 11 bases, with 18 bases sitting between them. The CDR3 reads CASRDLPGRAFF. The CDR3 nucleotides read TGTGCCAGCCGCGATCTCCCAGGGCGGGCTTTCTTT.

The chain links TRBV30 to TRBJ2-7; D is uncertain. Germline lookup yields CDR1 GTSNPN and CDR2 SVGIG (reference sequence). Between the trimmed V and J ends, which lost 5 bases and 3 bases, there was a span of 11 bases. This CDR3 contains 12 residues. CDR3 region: CAWGDVNYEQYF. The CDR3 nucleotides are TGTGCCTGGGGCGACGTAAACTACGAGCAGTACTTC.

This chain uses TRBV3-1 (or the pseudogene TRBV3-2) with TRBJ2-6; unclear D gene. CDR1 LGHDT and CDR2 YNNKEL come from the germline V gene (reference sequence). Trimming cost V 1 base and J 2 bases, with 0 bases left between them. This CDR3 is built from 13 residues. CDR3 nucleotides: TGTGCCAGCAGCCAAGCTGGGGCCAACGTCCTGACTTTC. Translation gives CASSQAGANVLTF.

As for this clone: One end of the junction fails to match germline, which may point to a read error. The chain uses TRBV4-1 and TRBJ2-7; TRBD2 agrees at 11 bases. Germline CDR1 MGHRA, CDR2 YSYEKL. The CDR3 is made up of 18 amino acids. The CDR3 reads CASSPSLLPGLADAAGDF. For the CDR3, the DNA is TGCGCCAGCAGCCCTTCCCTACTCCCGGGACTAGCGGATGCCGCGGGGGACTTC.

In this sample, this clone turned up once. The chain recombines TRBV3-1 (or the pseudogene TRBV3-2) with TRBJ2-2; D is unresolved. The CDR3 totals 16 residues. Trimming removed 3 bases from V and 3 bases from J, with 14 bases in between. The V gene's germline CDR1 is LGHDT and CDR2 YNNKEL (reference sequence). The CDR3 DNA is TGTGCCAGCAGCCAGTCGATGGGCAAGGACACCGGGGAGCTGTTTTTT. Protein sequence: CASSQSMGKDTGELFF.

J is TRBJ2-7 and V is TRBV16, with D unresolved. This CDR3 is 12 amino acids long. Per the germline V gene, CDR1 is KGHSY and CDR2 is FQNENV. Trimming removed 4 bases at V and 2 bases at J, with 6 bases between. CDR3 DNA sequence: TGTGCCAGCAGCCCTATAACCTACGAGCAGTACTTC. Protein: CASSPITYEQYF. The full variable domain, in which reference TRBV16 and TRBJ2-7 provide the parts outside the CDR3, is GEEVAQTPKHLVRGEGQKAKLYCAPIKGHSYVFWYQQVLKNEFKFLISFQNENVFDETGMPKERFSAKCLPNSPCSLEIQATKLEDSAVYFCASSPITYEQYFGPGTRLTVT.

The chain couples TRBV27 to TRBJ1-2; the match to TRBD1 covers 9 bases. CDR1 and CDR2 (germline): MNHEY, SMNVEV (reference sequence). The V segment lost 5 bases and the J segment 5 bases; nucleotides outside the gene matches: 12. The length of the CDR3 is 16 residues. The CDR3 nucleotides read TGTGCCAGCAGTATGTCTACCGGGACAGGGCTTTATGGCTACACCTTC. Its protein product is CASSMSTGTGLYGYTF.

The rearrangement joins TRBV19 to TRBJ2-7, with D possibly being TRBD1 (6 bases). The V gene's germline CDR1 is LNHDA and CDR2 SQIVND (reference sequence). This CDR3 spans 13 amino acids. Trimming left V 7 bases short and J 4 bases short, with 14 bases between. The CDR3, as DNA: TGTGCCAGTAACCCCAACAGGGATTACGAGCAGTACTTC. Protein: CASNPNRDYEQYF.

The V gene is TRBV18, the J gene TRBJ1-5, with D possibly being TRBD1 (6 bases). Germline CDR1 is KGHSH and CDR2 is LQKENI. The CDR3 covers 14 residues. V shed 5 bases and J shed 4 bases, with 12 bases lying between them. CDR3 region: CASSFGQRNQPQHF. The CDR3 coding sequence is TGTGCCAGCTCATTCGGACAGAGAAATCAGCCCCAGCATTTT. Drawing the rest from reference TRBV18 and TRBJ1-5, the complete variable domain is NAGVMQNPRHLVRRRGQEARLRCSPMKGHSHVYWYRQLPEEGLKFMVYLQKENIIDESGMPKERFSAEFPKEGPSILRIQQVVRGDSAAYFCASSFGQRNQPQHFGDGTRLSIL.

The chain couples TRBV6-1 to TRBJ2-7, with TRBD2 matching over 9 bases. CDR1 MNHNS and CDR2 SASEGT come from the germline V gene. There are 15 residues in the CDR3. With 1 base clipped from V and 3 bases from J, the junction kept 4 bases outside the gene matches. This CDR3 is CASSEDLSGSYEQYF. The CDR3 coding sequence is TGTGCCAGCAGTGAAGACCTTAGCGGGAGCTACGAGCAGTACTTC.

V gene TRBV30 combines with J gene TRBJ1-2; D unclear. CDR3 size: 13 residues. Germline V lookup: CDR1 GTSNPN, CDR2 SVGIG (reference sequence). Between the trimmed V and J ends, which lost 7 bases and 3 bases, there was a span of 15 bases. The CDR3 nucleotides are TGTGCCTCCCTCAGTATTCCACACTATGGCTACACCTTC. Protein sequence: CASLSIPHYGYTF.